This T cell receptor (beta chain) is from a study of early T cells in non-severe SARS-CoV-2 infection. About the study: Sequencing was performed on bulk RNA from unsorted whole blood, leaving chains unpaired. Points from the study as a whole: Anti-spike CD8 responses were favored in VDJdb matching, and private and CD4 specificities were missed.

Each cDNA molecule carried a unique molecular identifier. A single record per CDR3 protein comes from TCRdb applying MiXCR to the 5' RACE reads. The profile shows more than 75,000 distinct CDR3 sequences, over 10% of them singletons. Note on this clonotype: Its antigen remains unknown. One end of the junction fails to match germline, which may point to a read error.

The CDR3 contains 17 residues. CDR1 SGHVS and CDR2 FQNEAQ come from the germline V gene. This chain uses TRBV7-8 with TRBJ2-3; TRBD2 matches 13 bases. This receptor was obtained from an adult who was a healthcare worker with PCR-confirmed SARS-CoV-2 infection or an uninfected control (not recorded which). Specimen: whole blood. CDR3 nucleotides: TGTACCAGCAGCACTTGGACTAGCGGGGGACACACAGATACGCAGTATTTT. Encoded protein: CTSSTWTSGGHTDTQYF.